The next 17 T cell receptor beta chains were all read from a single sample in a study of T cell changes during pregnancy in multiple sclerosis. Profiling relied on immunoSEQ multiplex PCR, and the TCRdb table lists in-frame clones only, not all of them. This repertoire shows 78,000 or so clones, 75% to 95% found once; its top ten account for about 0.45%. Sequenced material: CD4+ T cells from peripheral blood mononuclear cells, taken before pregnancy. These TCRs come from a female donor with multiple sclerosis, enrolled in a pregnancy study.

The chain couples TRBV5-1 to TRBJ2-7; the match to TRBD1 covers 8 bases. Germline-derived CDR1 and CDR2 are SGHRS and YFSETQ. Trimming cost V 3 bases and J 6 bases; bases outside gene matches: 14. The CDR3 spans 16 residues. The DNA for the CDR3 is TGCGCCAGCAGCTATTTTGACAGGGGCAAGGGACTCGAGCAGTACTTC. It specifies CASSYFDRGKGLEQYF.

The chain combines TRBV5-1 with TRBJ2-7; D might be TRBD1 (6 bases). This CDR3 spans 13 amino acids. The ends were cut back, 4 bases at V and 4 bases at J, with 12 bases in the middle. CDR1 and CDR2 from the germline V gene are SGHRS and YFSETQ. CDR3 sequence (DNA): TGCGCCAGCAGCCCCGGACAGTCTTACGAGCAGTACTTC. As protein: CASSPGQSYEQYF.

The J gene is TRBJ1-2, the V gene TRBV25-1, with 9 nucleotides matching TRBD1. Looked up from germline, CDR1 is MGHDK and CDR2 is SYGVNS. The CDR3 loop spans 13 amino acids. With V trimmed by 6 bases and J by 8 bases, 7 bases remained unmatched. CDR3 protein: CASRKRQGEGYTF. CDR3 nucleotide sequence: TGTGCCAGCAGGAAACGACAGGGGGAAGGCTACACCTTC.

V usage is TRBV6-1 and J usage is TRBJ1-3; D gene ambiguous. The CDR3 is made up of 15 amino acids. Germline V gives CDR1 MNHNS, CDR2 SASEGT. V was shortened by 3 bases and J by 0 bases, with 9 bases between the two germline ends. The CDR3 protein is CASSDVRHSGNTIYF. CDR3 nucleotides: TGTGCCAGCAGTGATGTGAGGCACTCTGGAAACACCATATATTTT.

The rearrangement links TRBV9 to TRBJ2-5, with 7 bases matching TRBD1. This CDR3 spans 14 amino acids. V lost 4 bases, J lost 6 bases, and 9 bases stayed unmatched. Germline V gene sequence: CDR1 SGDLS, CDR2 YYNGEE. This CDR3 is CASSPRDSGKTQYF. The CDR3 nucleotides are TGTGCCAGCAGCCCCCGGGACAGTGGAAAGACCCAGTACTTC.

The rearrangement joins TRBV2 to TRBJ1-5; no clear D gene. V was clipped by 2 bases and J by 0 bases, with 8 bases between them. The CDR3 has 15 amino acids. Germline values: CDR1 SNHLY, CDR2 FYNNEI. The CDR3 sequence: CASSEPAYSNQPQHF. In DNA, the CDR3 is TGTGCCAGCAGTGAACCTGCCTATAGCAATCAGCCCCAGCATTTT.

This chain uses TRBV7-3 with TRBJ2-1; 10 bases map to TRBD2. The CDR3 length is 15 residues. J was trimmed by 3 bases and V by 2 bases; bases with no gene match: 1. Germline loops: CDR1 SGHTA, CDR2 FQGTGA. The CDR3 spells CASSLGLAVYNEQFF. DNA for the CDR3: TGTGCCAGCAGCTTAGGACTAGCGGTCTACAATGAGCAGTTCTTC.

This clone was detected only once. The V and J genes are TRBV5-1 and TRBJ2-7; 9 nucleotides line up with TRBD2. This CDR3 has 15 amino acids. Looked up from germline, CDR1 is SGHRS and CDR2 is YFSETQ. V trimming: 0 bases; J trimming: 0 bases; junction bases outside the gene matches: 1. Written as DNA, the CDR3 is TGCGCCAGCAGCTTGGGGACTAGCGACTCCTACGAGCAGTACTTC. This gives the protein CASSLGTSDSYEQYF.

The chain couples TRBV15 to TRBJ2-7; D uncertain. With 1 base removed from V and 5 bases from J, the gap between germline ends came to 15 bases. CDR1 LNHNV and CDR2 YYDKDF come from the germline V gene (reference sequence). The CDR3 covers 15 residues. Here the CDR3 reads CATSRVGGERNEQYF. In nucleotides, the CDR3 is TGTGCCACCAGCAGAGTAGGCGGAGAGAGGAACGAGCAGTACTTC.

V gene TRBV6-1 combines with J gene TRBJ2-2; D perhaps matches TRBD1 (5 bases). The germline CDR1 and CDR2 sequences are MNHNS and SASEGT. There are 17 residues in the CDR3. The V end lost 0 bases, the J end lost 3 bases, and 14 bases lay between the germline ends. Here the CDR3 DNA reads TGTGCCAGCAGTGAAGCAAGGGGTTTTTGGGACACCGGGGAGCTGTTTTTT. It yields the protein CASSEARGFWDTGELFF.

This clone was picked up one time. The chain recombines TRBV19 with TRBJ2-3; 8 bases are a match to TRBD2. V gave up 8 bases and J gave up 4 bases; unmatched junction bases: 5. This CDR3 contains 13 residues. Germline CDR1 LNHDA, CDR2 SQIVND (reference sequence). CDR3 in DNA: TGTGCCAGTGGGACGGGGGGGCCAGATACGCAGTATTTT. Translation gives CASGTGGPDTQYF. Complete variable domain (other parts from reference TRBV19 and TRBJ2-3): DGGITQSPKYLFRKEGQNVTLSCEQNLNHDAMYWYRQDPGQGLRLIYYSQIVNDFQKGDIAEGYSVSREKKESFPLTVTSAQKNPTAFYLCASGTGGPDTQYFGPGTRLTVL.

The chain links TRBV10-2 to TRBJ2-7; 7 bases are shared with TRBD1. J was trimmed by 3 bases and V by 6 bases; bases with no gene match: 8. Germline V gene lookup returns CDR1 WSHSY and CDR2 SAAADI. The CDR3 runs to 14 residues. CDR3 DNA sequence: TGCGCCAGCAGAAGAGGGGGCGATTTCTACGAGCAGTACTTC. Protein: CASRRGGDFYEQYF.

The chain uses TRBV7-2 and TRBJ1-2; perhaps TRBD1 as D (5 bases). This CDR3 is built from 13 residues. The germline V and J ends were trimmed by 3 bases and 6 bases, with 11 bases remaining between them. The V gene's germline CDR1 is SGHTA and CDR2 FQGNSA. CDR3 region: CASSLTVLDGYTF. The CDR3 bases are TGTGCCAGCAGCTTGACAGTTCTTGATGGCTACACCTTC. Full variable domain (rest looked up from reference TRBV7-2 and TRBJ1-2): GAGVSQSPSNKVTEKGKDVELRCDPISGHTALYWYRQSLGQGLEFLIYFQGNSAPDKSGLPSDRFSAERTGGSVSTLTIQRTQQEDSAVYLCASSLTVLDGYTFGSGTRLTVV.

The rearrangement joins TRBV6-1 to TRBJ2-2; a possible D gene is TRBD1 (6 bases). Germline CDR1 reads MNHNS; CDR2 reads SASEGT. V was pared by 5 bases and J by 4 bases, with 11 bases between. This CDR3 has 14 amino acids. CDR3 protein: CASSSAGVTGELFF. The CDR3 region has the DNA TGTGCCAGCAGTTCGGCAGGGGTCACCGGGGAGCTGTTTTTT.

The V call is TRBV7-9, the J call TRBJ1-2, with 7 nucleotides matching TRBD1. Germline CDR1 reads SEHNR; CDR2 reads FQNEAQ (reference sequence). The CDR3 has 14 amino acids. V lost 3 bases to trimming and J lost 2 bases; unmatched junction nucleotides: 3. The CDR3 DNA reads TGTGCCAGCAGCTTGGGACAGCTGAACTATGGCTACACCTTC. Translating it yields CASSLGQLNYGYTF.

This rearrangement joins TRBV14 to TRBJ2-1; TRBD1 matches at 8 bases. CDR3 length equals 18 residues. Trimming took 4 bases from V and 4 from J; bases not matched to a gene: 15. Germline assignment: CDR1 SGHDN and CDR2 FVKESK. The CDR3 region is CASSRQKVTGVNYNEQFF. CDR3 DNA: TGTGCCAGCAGCCGCCAGAAGGTGACAGGGGTTAATTACAATGAGCAGTTCTTC.

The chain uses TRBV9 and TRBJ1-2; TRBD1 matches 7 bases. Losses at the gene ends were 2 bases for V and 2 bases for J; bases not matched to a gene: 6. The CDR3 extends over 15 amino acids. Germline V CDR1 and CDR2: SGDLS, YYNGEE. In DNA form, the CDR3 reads TGTGCCAGCAGCGTGCGGGACAGCACAAACTATGGCTACACCTTC. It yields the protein CASSVRDSTNYGYTF.